What follows are 4 T cell receptor beta chains derived from one specimen sequenced in a study of control samples from healthy donors and cancer patients. Some clones are missing from TCRdb's copy, which holds only in-frame ones; the method was immunoSEQ multiplex PCR. The sample holds tens of thousands of clones, roughly 82% seen once. Specimen: blood. These receptors all stem from a woman aged 60-75 years in good health.

The rearrangement links TRBV12-3 or TRBV12-4 to TRBJ2-7; TRBD1 matches at 7 bases. This CDR3 region has 13 residues. V dropped 3 bases and J dropped 7; count of bases not matched to a gene: 6. CDR3: CASSFKGAREQYF. CDR3 DNA sequence: TGTGCCAGCAGTTTTAAGGGGGCAAGGGAGCAGTACTTC.

J is TRBJ1-2 and V is TRBV7-9, with TRBD1 matching over 7 bases. CDR3 length: 12 amino acids. The junction had 2 bases not matched to a gene; V was cut back by 6 bases and J by 4 bases. From germline, CDR1 is SEHNR and CDR2 FQNEAQ (reference sequence). CDR3 DNA: TGTGCCAGCAGTCCAGGGGGCTATGGCTACACCTTC. Protein sequence: CASSPGGYGYTF.

The genes are TRBV28 and TRBJ1-6; D remains ambiguous. Trimming cost V 5 bases and J 9 bases, with 20 bases left between them. Per the germline V gene, CDR1 is MDHEN and CDR2 is SYDVKM. The CDR3 covers 16 residues. The CDR3 DNA is TGTGCCAGCAGTAAAGAGGGATTCGCATCTCTTTCACCCCTCCACTTT. This encodes CASSKEGFASLSPLHF.

This rearrangement joins TRBV28 to TRBJ1-3; the D gene is possibly TRBD1 (5 bases). V was shortened by 6 bases and J by 2 bases, with 8 bases between the two germline ends. The germline V gene has CDR1 MDHEN and CDR2 SYDVKM. This CDR3 comprises 13 residues. The CDR3 sequence is CASRGQAGNTIYF. The CDR3 DNA follows: TGTGCCAGCAGGGGGCAGGCTGGAAACACCATATATTTT.